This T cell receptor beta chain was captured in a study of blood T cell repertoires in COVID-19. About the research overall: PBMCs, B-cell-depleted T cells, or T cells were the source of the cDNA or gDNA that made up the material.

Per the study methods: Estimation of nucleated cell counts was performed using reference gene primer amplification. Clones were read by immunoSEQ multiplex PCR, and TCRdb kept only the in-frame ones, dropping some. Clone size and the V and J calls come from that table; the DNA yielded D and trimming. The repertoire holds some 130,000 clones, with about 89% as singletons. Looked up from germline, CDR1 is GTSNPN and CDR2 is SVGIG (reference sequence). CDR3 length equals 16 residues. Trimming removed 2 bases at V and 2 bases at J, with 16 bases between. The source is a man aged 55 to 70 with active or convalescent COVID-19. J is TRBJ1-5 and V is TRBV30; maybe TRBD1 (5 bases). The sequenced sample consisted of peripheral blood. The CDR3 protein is CAWSPRGSWGNQPQHF. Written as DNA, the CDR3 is TGTGCCTGGAGTCCTCGGGGGTCCTGGGGCAATCAGCCCCAGCATTTT. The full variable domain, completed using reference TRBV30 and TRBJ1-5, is SQTIHQWPATLVQPVGSPLSLECTVEGTSNPNLYWYRQAAGRGLQLLFYSVGIGQISSEVPQNLSASRPQDRQFILSSKKLLLSDSGFYLCAWSPRGSWGNQPQHFGDGTRLSIL.